This T cell receptor beta chain was found in a study of T cell clonality in common variable immunodeficiency. There are 16 residues in the CDR3. Trimming removed 3 bases from V and 4 bases from J; junction bases left unmatched: 7. Germline V gives CDR1 KGHSH, CDR2 LQKENI. Patients and controls were mostly of Caucasian heritage. This clone was observed at least ten times. The CDR3 end lies 3 residues beyond the end of the read and is filled in from the germline J gene. Sequencing was performed with immunoSEQ multiplex PCR; in TCRdb, only in-frame clones are kept and a portion is missing. The record shows under 40,000 clones for this sample, with no singletons present.

Sequencing was done on a sample of peripheral blood mononuclear cells. The source of this sequence is a person aged 18-70 years in good health. V usage is TRBV18 and J usage is TRBJ2-5, with TRBD2 identical over 11 bases. Partial CDR3 DNA: TGTGCCAGCTCACCGGTGGCTAGCGGGGGGTTAGAGACC. It is translated as CASSPVASGGLET. The CDR3 in full is CASSPVASGGLETQYF.